These 29 T cell receptor beta chains were sequenced from one sample in a study of OX40 agonist ivuxolimab in advanced cancers. Here immunoSEQ multiplex PCR was the method, and the copy in TCRdb shows in-frame clones only, minus some. Seen here are 40,000 to 55,000 clones, less than 90% observed once, and the top ten hold around 7%. Sequencing used CD4+ or CD8+ T cells sorted from blood, obtained in a trial of the OX40 agonist ivuxolimab. These receptors all stem from an adult with an advanced solid tumor such as melanoma, head and neck, liver or kidney cancer.

V usage is TRBV5-1 and J usage is TRBJ2-1; D is ambiguous. CDR1 is SGHRS, CDR2 YFSETQ, per germline. CDR3 size: 11 residues. V was trimmed by 8 bases and J by 7 bases, leaving 10 bases between them. The CDR3 DNA is TGCGCCAGTATCGGTCAAAATGAGCAGTTCTTC. Encoded protein: CASIGQNEQFF.

The V call is TRBV6-6, the J call TRBJ2-7, with unresolved D. Trimming stripped 5 bases from V and 7 bases from J, with 9 bases between. The CDR3 consists of 11 residues. Germline CDR1 and CDR2: MNHNY and SVGAGI (reference sequence). For the CDR3, the DNA is TGTGCCAGCAGTAAGCTGGCGGAGCAGTACTTC. Amino acids: CASSKLAEQYF.

J is TRBJ1-2 and V is TRBV5-1; no clear D. Trimming took 3 bases from V and 2 from J, leaving 8 bases between them. The CDR3 totals 13 residues. Germline CDR1 reads SGHRS; CDR2 reads YFSETQ. The CDR3 here is CASSYEDNYGYTF. In nucleotides, the CDR3 is TGCGCCAGCAGCTATGAGGACAACTATGGCTACACCTTC.

CDR3 nucleotide sequence: TGTGCCACCAGCATCCTAGGGGGATCGAATGAAAAACTGTTTTTT. Protein product: CATSILGGSNEKLFF. The chain combines TRBV15 with TRBJ1-4; weak D call: TRBD1 (6 bases). The CDR3 runs to 15 residues. Germline values: CDR1 LNHNV, CDR2 YYDKDF (reference sequence). Between the trimmed V and J ends, which lost 4 bases and 5 bases, there was a span of 14 bases.

This clone appeared a few times. The CDR3 protein is CASSLTGTVNQPQHF. The CDR3 DNA sequence: TGCGCCAGCAGCTTAACCGGGACAGTAAATCAGCCCCAGCATTTT. This chain connects TRBV5-1 to TRBJ1-5; 7 bases are a match to TRBD1. CDR1 is SGHRS, CDR2 YFSETQ, per germline. The CDR3 length is 15 residues. With 2 bases clipped from V and 4 bases from J, the junction kept 6 bases outside the gene matches.

The CDR3 DNA reads as TGTGCCAGCATCAAGGGGGGTAGCAATCAGCCCCAGCATTTT. Its protein product is CASIKGGSNQPQHF. This rearrangement joins TRBV6-5 to TRBJ1-5; maybe TRBD1 (6 bases). The ends were cut back, 7 bases at V and 0 bases at J, with 10 bases in the middle. Per germline, CDR1 MNHEY and CDR2 SVGAGI. This CDR3 spans 14 amino acids.

The rearrangement uses TRBV2 and TRBJ1-1; the match to TRBD1 covers 7 bases. After removal of 4 bases from V and 5 bases from J, the junction contained 10 bases not matched to a gene. There are 15 residues in the CDR3. The V gene's germline CDR1 is SNHLY and CDR2 FYNNEI. CDR3: CASSGRGGLGTEAFF. The DNA for the CDR3 is TGTGCCAGCAGTGGGAGAGGGGGCCTGGGGACTGAAGCTTTCTTT.

The rearrangement links TRBV6-5 to TRBJ1-3, with 7 bases that match TRBD1. This CDR3 has 15 residues. Unmatched junction bases numbered 3, after V lost 1 base and J lost 3 bases. Looked up from germline, CDR1 is MNHEY and CDR2 is SVGAGI. Here the CDR3 DNA reads TGTGCCAGCAGTTACTGGAGGGACAGTGGAAACACCATATATTTT. Translated, it gives CASSYWRDSGNTIYF.

This chain uses TRBV10-2 with TRBJ2-5, with no clear D. The V end was cut by 0 bases, the J end by 2 bases, with 4 bases between. This CDR3 region has 13 residues. Germline CDR1 is WSHSY and CDR2 is SAAADI. As DNA, the CDR3 is TGCGCCAGCAGTGAGTCGGGTCAAGAGACCCAGTACTTC. Encoded protein: CASSESGQETQYF.

This chain uses TRBV10-3 with TRBJ1-1, with a possible D match to TRBD1 (5 bases). V was clipped by 6 bases and J by 7 bases, with 15 bases between them. In germline, CDR1 is ENHRY, CDR2 SYGVKD. This CDR3 is built from 13 residues. CDR3 sequence (DNA): TGTGCCATCAGGAGAGGGGCGATGGGTGAAGCTTTCTTT. This gives the protein CAIRRGAMGEAFF.

This chain uses TRBV19 with TRBJ1-5, with D maybe TRBD1 (6 bases). The length of the CDR3 is 15 residues. Germline V gene sequence: CDR1 LNHDA, CDR2 SQIVND (reference sequence). Trimming cost V 3 bases and J 6 bases, with 15 bases left between them. In DNA form, the CDR3 reads TGTGCCAGTAGTATGCGGGACAAGGTTTCTCAGCCCCAGCATTTT. It specifies CASSMRDKVSQPQHF.

The chain has TRBV9 and TRBJ1-2, with no clear D. CDR3 length: 13 amino acids. Germline V gene data show CDR1 as SGDLS and CDR2 as YYNGEE. Trimming left V 0 bases short and J 1 base short, with 4 bases between. This CDR3 is CASSVDSNYGYTF. In DNA form, the CDR3 reads TGTGCCAGCAGCGTAGACAGTAACTATGGCTACACCTTC. Together with reference TRBV9 and TRBJ1-2, the CDR3 gives the full variable domain: DSGVTQTPKHLITATGQRVTLRCSPRSGDLSVYWYQQSLDQGLQFLIQYYNGEERAKGNILERFSAQQFPDLHSELNLSSLELGDSALYFCASSVDSNYGYTFGSGTRLTVV.

The V gene is TRBV5-4, the J gene TRBJ2-3; weak D call: TRBD2 (7 bases). This CDR3 is built from 16 residues. Per germline, CDR1 SGHNT and CDR2 YYREEE (reference sequence). V was shortened by 3 bases and J by 1 base, with 15 bases between the two germline ends. CDR3 amino acids: CASSWGGRGGTDTQYF. Here the CDR3 DNA reads TGTGCCAGCAGCTGGGGGGGGCGTGGAGGCACAGATACGCAGTATTTT.

The chain links TRBV19 to TRBJ1-6; D is uncertain. The length of the CDR3 is 13 residues. Trimming took 6 bases from V and 4 from J, leaving 7 bases between them. The germline V gene encodes CDR1 LNHDA and CDR2 SQIVND (reference sequence). DNA of the CDR3: TGTGCCAGTAGCTGGGGTTATAATTCACCCCTCCACTTT. It yields the protein CASSWGYNSPLHF.

The CDR3 DNA sequence: TGTGCCAGCAGCGAGATACAGGGGGCAGGGGTGGAGACCCAGTACTTC. It specifies CASSEIQGAGVETQYF. This chain links TRBV5-4 with TRBJ2-5, with 9 bases fitting TRBD1. Germline V gene sequence: CDR1 SGHNT, CDR2 YYREEE (reference sequence). This CDR3 comprises 16 residues. V lost 4 bases to trimming and J lost 5 bases; unmatched junction nucleotides: 12.

Here the CDR3 reads CAWSADRVYYEQYF. In nucleotides, the CDR3 is TGTGCCTGGAGTGCCGACAGGGTTTACTACGAGCAGTACTTC. The V and J genes are TRBV30 and TRBJ2-7; 7 bases fit TRBD1. The germline V gene encodes CDR1 GTSNPN and CDR2 SVGIG (reference sequence). CDR3 length equals 14 residues. The V gene end was trimmed by 1 base and the J gene end by 3 bases; junction bases not matched to a gene: 6.

The chain combines TRBV18 with TRBJ1-5, with no clear D. Germline CDR1 KGHSH, CDR2 LQKENI. This CDR3 has 14 amino acids. The V end was cut by 2 bases, the J end by 5 bases, with 10 bases between. The CDR3 nucleotides are TGTGCCAGCTCACCAGTTAATCGGGATCAGCCCCAGCATTTT. This sequence encodes CASSPVNRDQPQHF.

The rearrangement uses TRBV18 and TRBJ2-4; D is possibly TRBD2 (5 bases). The CDR3 loop spans 17 amino acids. V lost 3 bases and J 0 bases, leaving 15 bases between the germline ends. Germline V lookup: CDR1 KGHSH, CDR2 LQKENI. In nucleotides, the CDR3 is TGTGCCAGCTCACCCCCTGAGGGTAGGCTAGCCAAAAACATTCAGTACTTC. Translation: CASSPPEGRLAKNIQYF. Filled out from reference TRBV18 and TRBJ2-4, the complete variable domain reads NAGVMQNPRHLVRRRGQEARLRCSPMKGHSHVYWYRQLPEEGLKFMVYLQKENIIDESGMPKERFSAEFPKEGPSILRIQQVVRGDSAAYFCASSPPEGRLAKNIQYFGAGTRLSVL.

This clone was seen once. The J gene is TRBJ2-3, the V gene TRBV6-6; TRBD2 matches at 8 bases. This CDR3 comprises 15 residues. CDR1 MNHNY and CDR2 SVGAGI come from the germline V gene (reference sequence). The V and J ends lost 4 bases and 7 bases, in that order; junction bases with no gene match: 10. The CDR3 sequence is CASSSMRGVLNTQYF. For the CDR3, the DNA is TGTGCCAGCAGTTCTATGCGGGGGGTCCTGAATACGCAGTATTTT.

The chain carries TRBV27 and TRBJ2-1, with 12 bases identical to TRBD1. Looked up from germline, CDR1 is MNHEY and CDR2 is SMNVEV (reference sequence). Trimming removed 8 bases from V and 7 bases from J; junction bases left unmatched: 3. The length of the CDR3 is 13 residues. The CDR3 nucleotides read TGTGCCAGCGGGACAGGGGGCAAAAATGAGCAGTTCTTC. This translates into CASGTGGKNEQFF.

This chain uses TRBV6-4 with TRBJ1-6; D not certain. Trimming removed 3 bases at V and 2 bases at J, with 17 bases between. The CDR3 extends over 18 amino acids. CDR1 is MRHNA, CDR2 SNTAGT, per germline. DNA of the CDR3: TGTGCCAGCAGTGAAGACCCGCTGGACCTCACCTATAATTCACCCCTCCACTTT. This translates into CASSEDPLDLTYNSPLHF.

The chain combines TRBV7-9 with TRBJ2-7, with D perhaps matching TRBD2 (6 bases). Trimming shortened V by 3 bases and J by 4 bases, and 13 bases separated the two germline ends. The germline V gene encodes CDR1 SEHNR and CDR2 FQNEAQ (reference sequence). This CDR3 is built from 14 residues. CDR3 residues: CASSLAGSGYEQYF. For the CDR3, the DNA is TGTGCCAGCAGCTTGGCGGGGAGTGGTTACGAGCAGTACTTC.

The chain is built from TRBV5-5 and TRBJ1-2; D unclear. CDR1 SGHKS and CDR2 YYEKEE come from the germline V gene (reference sequence). Trimming pared 0 bases from V and 0 bases from J, leaving 9 bases between. The CDR3 runs 15 residues. The CDR3 bases are TGTGCCAGCAGCTTGGCCCGGGGAGCTAACTATGGCTACACCTTC. This sequence encodes CASSLARGANYGYTF.

This sequence joins TRBV19 and TRBJ2-2; D perhaps matches TRBD2 (5 bases). V lost 8 bases and J lost 4, with 20 bases in between. CDR3 length: 16 amino acids. Looked up from germline, CDR1 is LNHDA and CDR2 is SQIVND (reference sequence). The CDR3, as DNA: TGTGCCAGTCATAGGGATCCGGCGGAGGTCACCGGGGAGCTGTTTTTT. Its translation is CASHRDPAEVTGELFF.

The chain is built from TRBV6-1 and TRBJ1-2; a possible D gene is TRBD1 (5 bases). Trimming shortened V by 3 bases and J by 7 bases, and 12 bases separated the two germline ends. Per germline, CDR1 MNHNS and CDR2 SASEGT. The CDR3 covers 13 residues. The CDR3 sequence: CASSEVREGGYTF. The CDR3 coding sequence is TGTGCCAGCAGTGAGGTCAGGGAGGGTGGCTACACCTTC.

This clone showed up just once. The rearrangement uses TRBV2 and TRBJ2-7, with 8 bases matching TRBD1. Trimming at V came to 3 bases and at J to 7 bases, leaving 5 bases not matched to a gene. In germline, CDR1 is SNHLY, CDR2 FYNNEI. This CDR3 region has 13 residues. In nucleotides, the CDR3 is TGTGCCAGCAGTGATCAGGGGGCGGGGGAGCAGTACTTC. This translates into CASSDQGAGEQYF.

This clone showed up just a few times. This chain connects TRBV5-1 to TRBJ2-5, with 9 positions matching TRBD2. CDR3 length equals 14 residues. Germline V gene sequence: CDR1 SGHRS, CDR2 YFSETQ. Trimming cost V 5 bases and J 4 bases; bases outside gene matches: 6. CDR3 sequence: CASSHGLARETQYF. The CDR3 DNA reads TGCGCCAGCAGTCACGGACTAGCGAGAGAGACCCAGTACTTC.

V gene TRBV19 combines with J gene TRBJ2-5; weak D call: TRBD1 (6 bases). Trimming removed 9 bases from V and 3 bases from J, with 17 bases in between. The CDR3 runs 14 residues. Germline values: CDR1 LNHDA, CDR2 SQIVND (reference sequence). The CDR3 DNA reads as TGTGCCAGCAGTCCCCAGGGGACAAAAGAGACCCAGTACTTC. Encoded protein: CASSPQGTKETQYF.

This chain joins TRBV7-9 and TRBJ2-6; 11 bases agree with TRBD1. Germline CDR1 SEHNR, CDR2 FQNEAQ (reference sequence). This CDR3 has 17 amino acids. The V and J ends lost 4 bases and 3 bases, in that order; junction bases with no gene match: 5. The CDR3 nucleotides are TGTGCCAGCAGCTCAGGACAGGGGGCGCTTGGGGCCAACGTCCTGACTTTC. Translation: CASSSGQGALGANVLTF.